The entry below gives a single TCR beta chain sequence along with its context. The record originates from a study of blood T cells in healthy people across ages. Isolating PBMCs gave at least 6 million of these cells per sample. This CDR3 contains 13 residues. Trimming left V 5 bases short and J 3 bases short, with 8 bases between. Per germline, CDR1 SGHVS and CDR2 FNYEAQ. Alongside a J-beta primer mix, a sample-barcoded 5' primer served in a second PCR lasting about 6 to 12 cycles. Each CDR3 protein is one row after TCRdb ran MiXCR on the 5' RACE reads. The table records 910,000 or so distinct CDR3 sequences, about 51% of them present only once.

The sequenced sample was blood. This receptor was obtained from an older woman in good health. This chain uses TRBV7-6 with TRBJ2-1, with D tentatively TRBD1 (5 bases). CDR3 loop: CASSQDIYNEQFF. The CDR3, as DNA: TGTGCCAGCAGCCAGGACATCTACAATGAGCAGTTCTTC.